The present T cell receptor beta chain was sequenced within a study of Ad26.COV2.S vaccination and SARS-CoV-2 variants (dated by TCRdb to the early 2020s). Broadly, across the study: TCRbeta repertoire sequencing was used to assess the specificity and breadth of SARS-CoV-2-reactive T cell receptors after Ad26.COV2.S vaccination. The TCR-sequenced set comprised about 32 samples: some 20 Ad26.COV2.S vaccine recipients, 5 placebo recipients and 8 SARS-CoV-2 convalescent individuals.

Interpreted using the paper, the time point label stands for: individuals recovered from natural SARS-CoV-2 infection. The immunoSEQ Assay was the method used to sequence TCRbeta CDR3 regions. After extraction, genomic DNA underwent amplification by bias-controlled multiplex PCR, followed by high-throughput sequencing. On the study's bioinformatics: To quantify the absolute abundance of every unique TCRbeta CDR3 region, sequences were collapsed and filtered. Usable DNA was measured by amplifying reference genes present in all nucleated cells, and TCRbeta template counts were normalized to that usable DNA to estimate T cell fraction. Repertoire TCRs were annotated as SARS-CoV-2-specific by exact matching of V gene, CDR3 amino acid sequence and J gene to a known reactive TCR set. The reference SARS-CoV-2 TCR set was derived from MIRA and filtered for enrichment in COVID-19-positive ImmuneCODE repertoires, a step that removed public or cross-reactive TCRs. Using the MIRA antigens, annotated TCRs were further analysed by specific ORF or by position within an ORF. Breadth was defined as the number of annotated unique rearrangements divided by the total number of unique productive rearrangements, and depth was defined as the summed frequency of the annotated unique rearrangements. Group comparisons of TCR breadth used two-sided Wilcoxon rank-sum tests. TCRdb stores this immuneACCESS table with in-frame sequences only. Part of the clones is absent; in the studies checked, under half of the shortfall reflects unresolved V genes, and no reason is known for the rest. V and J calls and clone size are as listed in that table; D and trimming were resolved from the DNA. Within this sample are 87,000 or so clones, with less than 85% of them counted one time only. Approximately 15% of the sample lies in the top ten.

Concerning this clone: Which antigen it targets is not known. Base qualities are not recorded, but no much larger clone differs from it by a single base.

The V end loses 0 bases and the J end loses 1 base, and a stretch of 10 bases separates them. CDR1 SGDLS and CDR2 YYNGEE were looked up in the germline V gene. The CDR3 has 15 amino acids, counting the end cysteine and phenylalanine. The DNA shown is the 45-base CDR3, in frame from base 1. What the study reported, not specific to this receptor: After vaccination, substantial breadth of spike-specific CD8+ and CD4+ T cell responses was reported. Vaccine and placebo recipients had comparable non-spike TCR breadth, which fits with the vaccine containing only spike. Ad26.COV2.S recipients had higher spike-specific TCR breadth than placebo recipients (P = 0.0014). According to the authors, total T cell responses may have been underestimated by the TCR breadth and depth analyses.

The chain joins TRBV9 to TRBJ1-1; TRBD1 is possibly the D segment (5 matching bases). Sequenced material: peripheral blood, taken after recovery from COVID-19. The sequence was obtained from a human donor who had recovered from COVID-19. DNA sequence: TGTGCCAGCAGCGTAGCTACTGGGGGGAACACTGAAGCTTTCTTT. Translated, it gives CASSVATGGNTEAFF. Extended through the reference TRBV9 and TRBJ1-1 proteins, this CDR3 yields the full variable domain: DSGVTQTPKHLITATGQRVTLRCSPRSGDLSVYWYQQSLDQGLQFLIQYYNGEERAKGNILERFSAQQFPDLHSELNLSSLELGDSALYFCASSVATGGNTEAFFGQGTRLTVV.